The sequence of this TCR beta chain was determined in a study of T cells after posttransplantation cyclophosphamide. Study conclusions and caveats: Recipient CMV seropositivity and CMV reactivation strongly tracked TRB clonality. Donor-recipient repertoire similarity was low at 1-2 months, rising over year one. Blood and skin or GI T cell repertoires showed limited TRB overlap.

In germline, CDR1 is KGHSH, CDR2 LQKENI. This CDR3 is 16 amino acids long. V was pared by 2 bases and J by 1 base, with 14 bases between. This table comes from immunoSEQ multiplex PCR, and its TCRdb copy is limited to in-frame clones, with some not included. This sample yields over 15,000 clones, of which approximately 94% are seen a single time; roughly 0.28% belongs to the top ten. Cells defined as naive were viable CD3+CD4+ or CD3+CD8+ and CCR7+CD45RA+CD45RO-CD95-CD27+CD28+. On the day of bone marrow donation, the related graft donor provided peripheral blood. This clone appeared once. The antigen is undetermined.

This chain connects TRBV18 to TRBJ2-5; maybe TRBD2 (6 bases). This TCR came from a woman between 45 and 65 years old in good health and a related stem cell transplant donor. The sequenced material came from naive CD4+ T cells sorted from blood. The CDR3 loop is CASSPKIPGAQETQYF. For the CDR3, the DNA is TGTGCCAGCTCACCAAAGATCCCGGGAGCCCAAGAGACCCAGTACTTC.